The 2 T cell receptor beta chains in this list originate from one sample, sequenced in a study of cytomegalovirus exposure and HLA in healthy donors listed by TCRdb under 2017. Libraries were built with the immunoSEQ multiplex PCR assay. TCRdb obtained this table from immuneACCESS and retained in-frame rearrangements with V and J assigned. These tables miss some clones; where compared with another copy, unresolved V genes account for less than half of the shortfall, and the remainder is unexplained. The sample has 110,000 or so clones on record, about nine tenths of them singletons. 1.5% to 2% of the sample is in the top ten clones. Sequenced input: PBMCs. The receptors originated from a young man in good health and CMV-seronegative.

This sequence joins TRBV4-3 and TRBJ2-7, with TRBD1 matching over 7 bases. The germline V gene encodes CDR1 LGHNA and CDR2 YSLEER. The V segment lost 1 base and the J segment 7 bases; nucleotides outside the gene matches: 10. The CDR3 loop spans 15 amino acids. CDR3 DNA sequence: TGCGCCAGCAGCCAAGGGGGAACCGGGACAGAGGAGCAGTACTTC. Protein product: CASSQGGTGTEEQYF.

This chain links TRBV27 with TRBJ1-2; unclear D gene. Germline lookup yields CDR1 MNHEY and CDR2 SMNVEV (reference sequence). The CDR3 loop spans 14 amino acids. Trimming took off 0 bases at V and 8 bases at J, with 13 bases between the two ends. The CDR3 coding sequence is TGTGCCAGCAGTTTATCGCACGGGCCGGGAGGCTACACCTTC. The encoded protein is CASSLSHGPGGYTF.